These 16 T cell receptor beta chains share one sample of origin, sequenced in a study of human T cells and chemical hapten exposure. Time point described: patch test 3, about 24 weeks after DPC sensitization. Treatment denoted: therapeutic diphenylcyclopropenone sensitization with weekly scalp DPC. Using its own MiXCR run on the RACE reads, TCRdb lists one record per CDR3 protein. This table has some 30,000 distinct CDR3 sequences, around 6% appearing once. Source: whole blood, taken in connection with sensitization to the hapten diphenylcyclopropenone (DPC). These receptors were taken from a man aged 25 to 45 with alopecia areata. Some clones in this sample may be carry-over from other donors' samples.

In this sample, this clonotype turned up many times. V and J are TRBV7-2 and TRBJ1-1; no definite D call. V shed 3 bases and J shed 1 base, with 12 bases lying between them. The CDR3 has 15 residues. Germline V gene sequence: CDR1 SGHTA, CDR2 FQGNSA. CDR3 in DNA: TGTGCCAGCAGCTTGGGCTCCCCGAGGAACACTGAAGCTTTCTTT. This encodes CASSLGSPRNTEAFF.

In its sample, this clonotype was seen many times. The CDR3 sequence: CSVWATGELFF. In DNA form, the CDR3 reads TGCAGCGTTTGGGCCACCGGGGAGCTGTTTTTT. The chain recombines TRBV29-1 with TRBJ2-2; D remains ambiguous. Germline V CDR1 and CDR2: SQVTM, ANQGSEA. Trimming took off 5 bases at V and 4 bases at J, with 5 bases between the two ends. This CDR3 has 11 residues.

This clonotype was found a few times. This chain links TRBV20-1 with TRBJ1-1; TRBD1 aligns across 7 bases. Germline-derived CDR1 and CDR2 are DFQATT and SNEGSKA (reference sequence). The CDR3 consists of 17 residues. Trimming took 0 bases from V and 0 from J; bases not matched to a gene: 10. The CDR3, as DNA: TGCAGTGCTAGAGACCCCACCAGACAGGGCTTGAACACTGAAGCTTTCTTT. It encodes CSARDPTRQGLNTEAFF.

This clonotype has at least ten counts. J is TRBJ2-5 and V is TRBV7-2, with TRBD1 matching over 12 bases. V lost 6 bases, J lost 5 bases, and 7 bases stayed unmatched. Germline assignment: CDR1 SGHTA and CDR2 FQGNSA. This CDR3 is built from 15 residues. The CDR3 sequence: CASRPGTGGRETQYF. The CDR3 DNA reads as TGTGCCAGCAGACCCGGGACAGGGGGCAGGGAGACCCAGTACTTC.

This clonotype was counted ten times or more. The genes are TRBV4-2 and TRBJ1-2, with 7 bases matching TRBD1. The V gene end was trimmed by 0 bases and the J gene end by 3 bases; junction bases not matched to a gene: 13. This CDR3 comprises 18 residues. Per germline, CDR1 LGHNA and CDR2 YNFKEQ. The chain's CDR3 is CASSQDWDSLRGDYGYTF. The DNA for the CDR3 is TGTGCCAGCAGCCAAGATTGGGACAGTCTACGGGGCGACTATGGCTACACCTTC.

Many counts were recorded for this clonotype. The chain carries TRBV29-1 and TRBJ2-7, with 8 bases lining up with TRBD1. Germline V lookup: CDR1 SQVTM, CDR2 ANQGSEA. The CDR3 sequence is 15 residues long. The ends lost 6 bases at V and 6 bases at J; junction bases unmatched: 16. The chain's CDR3 is CSVVPDRGPIGEQYF. CDR3 DNA sequence: TGCAGCGTCGTCCCCGACAGGGGCCCGATCGGCGAGCAGTACTTC.

In this sample, this clonotype turned up many times. The V call is TRBV6-2 or TRBV6-3, the J call TRBJ2-3; D gene uncertain. The CDR3 spans 13 residues. V gave up 6 bases and J gave up 2 bases, with 9 bases separating them. The V gene's germline CDR1 is MNHEY and CDR2 SVGEGT. CDR3 protein: CASSSDATDTQYF. The CDR3 DNA is TGTGCCAGCAGCTCGGATGCCACAGATACGCAGTATTTT.

This chain links TRBV29-1 with TRBJ2-7; D ambiguous. The CDR3 extends over 12 amino acids. In germline, CDR1 is SQVTM, CDR2 ANQGSEA. V lost 8 bases, J lost 1 base, and 12 bases lay in between. The CDR3 DNA sequence: TGCAGCTTTCGGACGGTTTCCTACGAGCAGTACTTC. It codes for CSFRTVSYEQYF.

This clonotype was seen ten or more times. V usage is TRBV29-1 and J usage is TRBJ2-7; possibly TRBD2 for D (5 bases). The CDR3 spans 11 residues. V was shortened by 3 bases and J by 2 bases, with 5 bases between the two germline ends. Germline loops: CDR1 SQVTM, CDR2 ANQGSEA. In nucleotides, the CDR3 is TGCAGCGTTGAGAGGGCCTACGAGCAGTACTTC. It codes for CSVERAYEQYF.

Written as DNA, the CDR3 is TGTGCCAGCAGCTCCGGACGGACCTCTGGAAACACCATATATTTT. Translated: CASSSGRTSGNTIYF. The gene calls are TRBV7-2 and TRBJ1-3; no reliable D call. This CDR3 is built from 15 residues. The V end was cut by 4 bases, the J end by 0 bases, with 10 bases between. Looked up from germline, CDR1 is SGHTA and CDR2 is FQGNSA.

There are many counts of this clonotype. The rearrangement uses TRBV2 and TRBJ2-1; D possibly corresponds to TRBD2 (5 bases). The germline V gene has CDR1 SNHLY and CDR2 FYNNEI. The CDR3 has 15 residues. Trimming removed 3 bases at V and 5 bases at J, with 14 bases between. The CDR3 DNA sequence: TGTGCCAGCAGTGACTTGAGCGGATCGAACAATGAGCAGTTCTTC. This sequence encodes CASSDLSGSNNEQFF.

This clonotype was counted many times. As DNA, the CDR3 is TGTGCCACCAGCAGAGATGGGGAGCAGGGGGTAGGAGGCTACACCTTC. It codes for CATSRDGEQGVGGYTF. This chain links TRBV15 with TRBJ1-2, with 7 bases identical to TRBD1. Germline CDR1 LNHNV, CDR2 YYDKDF (reference sequence). Trimming took 0 bases from V and 8 from J; bases not matched to a gene: 12. This CDR3 is 16 amino acids long.

This clonotype was detected ten times or more. This chain uses TRBV7-9 with TRBJ1-4; TRBD1 is a possible D gene (5 bases). This CDR3 region has 13 residues. V shed 5 bases and J shed 7 bases, with 11 bases lying between them. CDR1 and CDR2 from the germline V gene are SEHNR and FQNEAQ (reference sequence). This CDR3 is CASSRTGGEKLFF. The CDR3 DNA reads as TGTGCCAGCAGCCGGACGGGGGGTGAAAAACTGTTTTTT.

This clonotype was seen repeatedly, ten times or more. The chain recombines TRBV7-2 with TRBJ2-7; TRBD1 might be the D (6 bases). Germline CDR1 and CDR2: SGHTA and FQGNSA. This CDR3 has 16 residues. V lost 1 base, J lost 3 bases, and 16 bases lay in between. CDR3 coding DNA: TGTGCCAGCAGCTTAGGTCGCAGGGGAGAAATCTACGAGCAGTACTTC. Its protein product is CASSLGRRGEIYEQYF.

This clonotype has at least ten counts. The genes are TRBV7-9 and TRBJ1-1; 7 nucleotides match TRBD1. Germline V CDR1 and CDR2: SEHNR, FQNEAQ (reference sequence). J lost 2 bases, V lost 1 base, and 4 bases had no gene match. The CDR3 has 15 residues. DNA of the CDR3: TGTGCCAGCAGCTTAGTGGGAGGGGGCAACACTGAAGCTTTCTTT. Translating gives CASSLVGGGNTEAFF.

This clonotype has a count of ten or more. The chain uses TRBV4-3 and TRBJ2-2, with 8 bases fitting TRBD1. The CDR3 sequence is 18 residues long. J lost 1 base, V lost 2 bases, and 9 bases had no gene match. Germline lookup yields CDR1 LGHNA and CDR2 YSLEER. Here the CDR3 reads CASSQKYRGTGNTGELFF. In nucleotides, the CDR3 is TGCGCCAGCAGCCAAAAGTATCGCGGGACAGGGAACACCGGGGAGCTGTTTTTT.